This T cell receptor beta chain was identified during a study of shared clonotypes between healthy human individuals. Data came from immunoSEQ multiplex PCR; TCRdb stores just in-frame clones and leaves some out. The profile shows almost 750,000 clones, approximately 72% of them singletons. V was shortened by 0 bases and J by 2 bases, with 10 bases between the two germline ends. Germline CDR1 is SGHNT and CDR2 is YENEEA. This CDR3 has 15 amino acids. The receptor's source is a woman aged 25 to 39 in good health. J is TRBJ2-5 and V is TRBV11-3; D gene unclear. The sequenced sample consisted of memory CD4+ T cells sorted from blood. Subset in this sample: CD45RA-negative fraction. This CDR3 reads CASSLDGEKQETQYF. DNA for the CDR3: TGTGCCAGCAGCTTAGATGGAGAGAAACAAGAGACCCAGTACTTC. The full variable domain, in which reference TRBV11-3 and TRBJ2-5 provide the parts outside the CDR3, is EAGVVQSPRYKIIEKKQPVAFWCNPISGHNTLYWYLQNLGQGPELLIRYENEEAVDDSQLPKDRFSAERLKGVDSTLKIQPAELGDSAVYLCASSLDGEKQETQYFGPGTRLLVL.